These T cell receptor beta chains were read from a single sample in a study of CD4 and CD8 cells across lung adenocarcinoma regions. Each CDR3 protein gets one entry after TCRdb re-called the PCR reads with MiXCR. This table has some 4,000 distinct CDR3 sequences, 64% appearing once. Sequencing was performed on CD4+ T cells from the margin of a lung tumor. The receptors originated from a male donor with lung adenocarcinoma. The CD4 and CD8 labels of this study may be unreliable. The CDR3 runs from the conserved cysteine through the conserved F or W. Each record gives: J gene, clone size, V gene, CDR3 protein. Clone size is stated in some rows and not others, as once, few, many or a class when expanded.

J: NA
size: medium-sized
V: TRBV27
CDR3: CASSLGAGGPGEQYF

J: NA
size: NA
V: TRBV3-1
CDR3: CASSLSGPGEQYF

J: TRBJ2-6
size: NA
V: TRBV11-3
CDR3: CASSSLGPSGANVLTF

J: TRBJ1-6
size: NA
V: TRBV6-5
CDR3: CASSYDGQHSPLHF

J: TRBJ2-2
size: NA
V: TRBV6-1
CDR3: CASSESGTGANTGELFF

J: TRBJ1-6
size: few
V: TRBV7-2
CDR3: CASSSPQGFSYNSPLHF

J: NA
size: NA
V: TRBV5-6
CDR3: CASSRGTGRETQYF

J: TRBJ1-1
size: NA
V: TRBV6-4
CDR3: CASRKGQGATLKLSF

J: TRBJ2-1
size: NA
V: TRBV6-1
CDR3: CASSEARGFSYNEQFF

J: NA
size: NA
V: TRBV10-1
CDR3: CASPKRQQPYEQYF

J: TRBJ2-3
size: NA
V: TRBV5-4
CDR3: CASSSQGGGTDTQYF

J: TRBJ2-2
size: NA
V: TRBV6-5
CDR3: CASSYGAGRRTGELFF

J: NA
size: NA
V: TRBV11-2
CDR3: CASSYGTGGVEQYF

J: TRBJ1-2
size: NA
V: TRBV6-1
CDR3: CASSASGRSNYGYTF

J: TRBJ2-1
size: NA
V: TRBV6-5
CDR3: CASSYMGLAKRNEQFF

J: TRBJ1-3
size: NA
V: TRBV6-1
CDR3: CASRRTGNSGNTVYF

J: TRBJ1-1
size: NA
V: TRBV6-2/TRBV6-3
CDR3: CASRDIWTEAFF

J: NA
size: NA
V: TRBV6-5
CDR3: CASRLGTGKGLDEQYF

J: TRBJ2-3
size: NA
V: TRBV6-1
CDR3: CASSEVLGADTQYF

J: TRBJ1-3
size: NA
V: TRBV6-1
CDR3: CASSRGLARSSGNTIYF

J: TRBJ1-1
size: NA
V: TRBV6-1
CDR3: CASKSGGHSEAFF

J: TRBJ1-2
size: NA
V: TRBV10-2
CDR3: CASSDLVGGGYTF

J: TRBJ2-3
size: few
V: TRBV7-2
CDR3: CASSLDQGADTQYF

J: TRBJ2-1
size: NA
V: TRBV6-1
CDR3: CASRNLAGGSYNEQFF

J: TRBJ1-2
size: NA
V: TRBV6-1
CDR3: CASRDSNYGYTF

J: TRBJ1-2
size: NA
V: TRBV6-1
CDR3: CASSLARGNGYTF

J: NA
size: NA
V: TRBV6-1
CDR3: CASSDGVGQQETQYF

J: TRBJ1-6
size: NA
V: TRBV6-1
CDR3: CASSRGDRALHF

J: TRBJ2-1
size: once
V: TRBV11-3
CDR3: CASSSRAYNEQFF

J: TRBJ2-7
size: few
V: TRBV6-1
CDR3: CASSRGTRGAYEQYF

J: TRBJ1-1
size: NA
V: TRBV6-1
CDR3: CASSEWANTEAFF

J: TRBJ2-5
size: NA
V: TRBV6-2/TRBV6-3
CDR3: CASAGGGGPGQDTQYF

J: TRBJ2-6
size: few
V: TRBV6-1
CDR3: CASIPRQGAGGANVLTF

J: TRBJ2-5
size: NA
V: TRBV6-5
CDR3: CASSLAQGAGEQYF

J: TRBJ2-1
size: NA
V: TRBV6-5
CDR3: CASSYSSGALDEQFF

J: TRBJ2-1
size: NA
V: TRBV6-1
CDR3: CASTAAGGSNEQFF

J: NA
size: NA
V: TRBV6-5
CDR3: CASRHPAGLPYEQYF

J: TRBJ2-7
size: NA
V: TRBV11-2
CDR3: CASRSGAGAYEQYF

J: TRBJ2-4
size: NA
V: TRBV6-1
CDR3: CASSEALRGYIQYF

J: TRBJ1-2
size: NA
V: TRBV11-2
CDR3: CASSLSQGGYGYTF

J: TRBJ2-4
size: few
V: TRBV6-1
CDR3: CASSAPTPGQGYRYF

J: NA
size: NA
V: TRBV3-1
CDR3: CASSPPTSRRGGSGTQYF

J: NA
size: once
V: TRBV6-1
CDR3: CASSPPRETQYF

J: TRBJ1-3
size: NA
V: TRBV7-2
CDR3: CASSPRSGTIYF